The 17 T cell receptor beta chains listed next were all sequenced from one sample in a study of T cell clonality in common variable immunodeficiency. Assay: immunoSEQ multiplex PCR; the TCRdb copy retains only in-frame clones and omits some. Observed in the sample are approximately 64,000 clones, none of them singletons. Sequenced sample: peripheral blood mononuclear cells. The receptors were sampled from a person aged 18 to 70 in good health.

In this sample, this clone turned up many times. From the germline J gene comes the end of the CDR3, since the read stops 3 residues before it. The chain employs TRBV28 and TRBJ2-7; 7 nucleotides align to TRBD1. V shed 6 bases, J shed 5 bases, and the junction held 10 bases outside the gene matches. Per the germline V gene, CDR1 is MDHEN and CDR2 is SYDVKM. CDR3 length: 14 amino acids. This chain's CDR3 is CASRRPGQRDEQYF. The sequenced CDR3 bases are TGTGCCAGCAGACGGCCGGGACAGCGAGACGAG.

Of note for this clone: The observed sequence ends 3 residues before the CDR3 terminus, with the missing tail filled in from the germline J gene. V is TRBV7-9 and J is TRBJ2-3, with 15 positions matching TRBD2. The CDR3 has 15 residues. Germline values: CDR1 SEHNR, CDR2 FQNEAQ (reference sequence). Trimming at V came to 5 bases and at J to 4 bases, leaving 1 base not matched to a gene. The CDR3 region is CASSGLAGGADTQYF. CDR3 bases read: TGTGCCAGCAGCGGACTAGCGGGGGGGGCAGATACG. The full variable domain, completed using reference TRBV7-9 and TRBJ2-3, is DTGVSQNPRHKITKRGQNVTFRCDPISEHNRLYWYRQTLGQGPEFLTYFQNEAQLEKSRLLSDRFSAERPKGSFSTLEIQRTEQGDSAMYLCASSGLAGGADTQYFGPGTRLTVL.

This clone has at least ten counts. The read ends 3 residues before the CDR3 terminus; that terminus is restored from the germline J gene. The V and J genes are TRBV28 and TRBJ2-1; TRBD1 matches 9 bases. Unmatched junction bases numbered 9, after V lost 5 bases and J lost 7 bases. The CDR3 runs 15 residues. The germline V gene has CDR1 MDHEN and CDR2 SYDVKM. The CDR3 here is CASSPDSDRGNEQFF. The CDR3 DNA, read in part, is TGTGCCAGCAGTCCCGACTCGGACAGGGGAAATGAG.

This clone has a count of ten or more. The CDR3 sequence: CASSLTSSSNYNEQFF. The CDR3 DNA, read in part, is TGCGCCAGCAGCCTTACTAGTTCCTCAAATTACAATGAG. V and J are TRBV5-1 and TRBJ2-1; D may be TRBD2 (5 bases). The read is 3 residues too short to cover the CDR3 end, so that end is filled in from the germline J gene. V gave up 4 bases and J gave up 4 bases, with 18 bases separating them. This CDR3 spans 16 amino acids. Germline CDR1 reads SGHRS; CDR2 reads YFSETQ.

The table lists this clone with many counts. The read falls 3 residues short of the CDR3 end, and the missing part is taken from the germline J gene. V is TRBV15 and J is TRBJ2-3, with no clear D. CDR1 and CDR2 (germline): LNHNV, YYDKDF (reference sequence). V shed 8 bases and J shed 1 base, with 10 bases lying between them. The CDR3 has 13 residues. The CDR3 loop reads CATCAAGTDTQYF. The sequenced part of the CDR3 DNA is TGTGCCACCTGCGCCGCCGGCACAGATACG. Full variable domain (remainder filled in from reference TRBV15 and TRBJ2-3): DAMVIQNPRYQVTQFGKPVTLSCSQTLNHNVMYWYQQKSSQAPKLLFHYYDKDFNNEADTPDNFQSRRPNTSFCFLDIRSPGLGDTAMYLCATCAAGTDTQYFGPGTRLTVL.

This clone was counted ten times or more. Sequencing ends 3 residues short of the CDR3 end; the germline J gene provides the rest. This CDR3 is also generated by other DNA sequences in the sample. This chain connects TRBV4-1 to TRBJ1-3, with TRBD1 identical over 11 bases. The germline V gene has CDR1 MGHRA and CDR2 YSYEKL. Trimming removed 0 bases from V and 9 bases from J; junction bases left unmatched: 4. The CDR3 totals 15 residues. The CDR3 loop is CASSQDGQGASTIYF. The CDR3 bases that were read are TGCGCCAGCAGCCAAGATGGACAGGGGGCCAGCACC.

This clone was seen many times. The read comes to an end 3 residues before the CDR3 does, leaving the germline J gene to fill in the end. This sequence joins TRBV6-1 and TRBJ2-2, with 10 bases matching TRBD1. From germline, CDR1 is MNHNS and CDR2 SASEGT. CDR3 length: 15 amino acids. Trimming removed 2 bases from V and 5 bases from J; junction bases left unmatched: 2. CDR3 sequence reads: CASSEKGQGTGELFF. The DNA read from the CDR3 is TGTGCCAGCAGTGAAAAGGGACAGGGGACCGGGGAG.

This clone was seen repeatedly, ten times or more. The read terminates 3 residues before the CDR3 end, so the remaining end is supplied by the germline J gene. The chain uses TRBV7-9 and TRBJ2-1; TRBD1 is a possible D gene (5 bases). In germline, CDR1 is SEHNR, CDR2 FQNEAQ (reference sequence). V was trimmed by 3 bases and J by 4 bases, leaving 7 bases between them. The CDR3 is 13 amino acids. The CDR3 DNA, read in part, is TGTGCCAGCAGCTTGGGGCAGTACAATGAG. Its translation: CASSLGQYNE. The CDR3 as a whole reads CASSLGQYNEQFF.

This clone showed up many times. The observed sequence ends 3 residues before the CDR3 terminus, with the missing tail filled in from the germline J gene. V is TRBV5-1 and J is TRBJ1-2; D perhaps matches TRBD1 (5 bases). The CDR3 covers 13 residues. Trimming stripped 4 bases from V and 6 bases from J, with 13 bases between. CDR1 and CDR2 (germline): SGHRS, YFSETQ. The CDR3: CASSPGGVNGYTF. The sequenced CDR3 bases are TGCGCCAGCAGCCCGGGAGGGGTAAATGGC.

This clone came up many times. The read stops 3 residues short of the end of the CDR3; the missing end is completed from the germline J gene. The chain joins TRBV2 to TRBJ1-5; TRBD1 agrees at 7 bases. Trimming cost V 6 bases and J 3 bases; bases outside gene matches: 11. CDR1 and CDR2 from the germline V gene are SNHLY and FYNNEI. The CDR3 spans 16 residues. The CDR3: CASSRTGQLFNQPQHF. The CDR3 DNA, read in part, is TGTGCCAGCAGCCGGACAGGACAGCTCTTCAATCAGCCC.

This clone was counted many times. The read terminates 3 residues ahead of where the CDR3 ends, so the germline J gene completes it. The chain joins TRBV20-1 to TRBJ2-1; TRBD2 matches 13 bases. This CDR3 has 16 amino acids. CDR1 DFQATT and CDR2 SNEGSKA come from the germline V gene (reference sequence). Losses at the gene ends were 3 bases for V and 6 bases for J; bases not matched to a gene: 8. Partial CDR3 DNA: TGCAGTGCTAGTTCTGGGACTAGCGGGATCCCCAATGAG. Its protein is CSASSGTSGIPNE. The CDR3 as a whole reads CSASSGTSGIPNEQFF.

This clone was detected many times. The read terminates 3 residues ahead of where the CDR3 ends, so the germline J gene completes it. The chain joins TRBV11-2 to TRBJ1-3; D is unresolved. Looked up from germline, CDR1 is SGHAT and CDR2 is FQNNGV. V gave up 0 bases and J gave up 2 bases, with 5 bases separating them. There are 14 residues in the CDR3. CDR3 residues: CASSLEAAGNTIYF. Partial CDR3 DNA: TGTGCCAGCAGCTTAGAGGCAGCTGGAAACACC.

This clone was seen repeatedly, ten times or more. The read stops 3 residues short of the end of the CDR3; the missing end is completed from the germline J gene. J is TRBJ2-2 and V is TRBV6-1; D uncertain. CDR1 and CDR2 (germline): MNHNS, SASEGT. CDR3 length: 15 amino acids. The V gene lost 2 bases and the J gene lost 4 bases, with 11 bases spanning the gap. CDR3 amino acids: CASSEFARATGELFF. The DNA read from the CDR3 is TGTGCCAGCAGTGAATTTGCTAGAGCCACCGGGGAG.

Ten or more counts support this clone. The read finishes 3 residues shy of the CDR3 end, and the germline J gene is used to complete it. V is TRBV30 and J is TRBJ1-2; the match to TRBD1 covers 10 bases. V lost 3 bases, J lost 4 bases, and 2 bases stayed unmatched. CDR3 size: 13 residues. The germline V gene encodes CDR1 GTSNPN and CDR2 SVGIG (reference sequence). The DNA read from the CDR3 is TGTGCCTGGAGCCGGGACAGGGGCTATGGC. It specifies CAWSRDRGYG. The whole CDR3 sequence reads CAWSRDRGYGYTF.

This clone was picked up many times. From the germline J gene comes the end of the CDR3, since the read stops 3 residues before it. The rearrangement uses TRBV5-1 and TRBJ2-5; TRBD2 aligns across 8 bases. The germline V gene has CDR1 SGHRS and CDR2 YFSETQ. With V trimmed by 1 base and J by 5 bases, 7 bases remained unmatched. The CDR3 length is 15 residues. Incomplete CDR3 DNA: TGCGCCAGCAGCTTGAGCGGGGCGGGAGGTGAGACC. This sequence encodes CASSLSGAGGET. The entire CDR3 protein reads CASSLSGAGGETQYF.

This clone was found many times. The read ends 3 residues early relative to the CDR3; the germline J gene fills the gap. V and J are TRBV2 and TRBJ2-1; TRBD2 matches 11 bases. V was clipped by 6 bases and J by 0 bases; unmatched bases: 10. Germline V CDR1 and CDR2: SNHLY, FYNNEI. The CDR3 totals 18 residues. The part of the CDR3 DNA that was read is TGTGCCAGCAGAGGATTTAGCGGGAGGGCCCGCTCCTACAATGAG. It translates to CASRGFSGRARSYNE. The entire CDR3 protein reads CASRGFSGRARSYNEQFF.

This clone was picked up many times. The read halts 3 residues ahead of the CDR3 end, with the missing end drawn from the germline J gene. V and J are TRBV7-8 and TRBJ1-4; TRBD1 agrees at 7 bases. Per the germline V gene, CDR1 is SGHVS and CDR2 is FQNEAQ. Trimming at V came to 5 bases and at J to 5 bases, leaving 8 bases not matched to a gene. The CDR3 extends over 15 amino acids. The part of the CDR3 DNA that was read is TGTGCCAGCAGCGACTTCCGGGACAGAAATGAAAAA. It codes for CASSDFRDRNEK. The full CDR3 protein is CASSDFRDRNEKLFF.